This T cell receptor (beta chain) was recovered during a study of blood T cell repertoires in COVID-19. Study-wide context: T cells, B-cell-depleted T cells, or PBMCs provided the cDNA or gDNA that served as material.

With V trimmed by 3 bases and J by 7 bases, 15 bases remained unmatched. The germline gives CDR1 PRHDT, CDR2 FYEKMQ (reference sequence). The CDR3 runs to 18 residues. Recruited during active infection, patients (from Seattle) were subsequently followed longitudinally. In the authors' workflow: Estimation of nucleated cell counts relied on the amplification of reference gene primers. Profiling relied on immunoSEQ multiplex PCR, and the TCRdb table lists in-frame clones only, not all of them. Clone size and V and J calls were adopted from that table, with D and trimming inferred from the DNA. The data show roughly 200,000 clones, approximately 80% seen once. In this sample, this clone turned up once.

The source is a woman in her 40s with COVID-19, enrolled during active disease. The chain recombines TRBV13 with TRBJ2-1; 10 bases fit TRBD2. What was sequenced was peripheral blood. The CDR3 sequence is CASSLTGTSAPRGNEQFF. CDR3 nucleotide sequence: TGTGCCAGCAGCTTGACCGGGACTAGCGCCCCCCGGGGAAATGAGCAGTTCTTC.